This TCR beta chain was observed in a study of shared clonotypes between healthy human individuals. Using immunoSEQ multiplex PCR, the repertoire was profiled, and TCRdb retains in-frame clones only, with some absent. The sample shows more than 1.2 million clones, roughly 98.5% of them seen only once. Sequences were obtained from naive CD4+ T cells sorted from blood. Subset here: CD45RA+ positively selected. The clonotype comes from a man aged 30 to 45 in good health.

The CDR3 reads CASSQFTPKTAFF. CDR3 sequence (DNA): TGTGCCAGCAGCCAATTCACACCGAAAACAGCTTTCTTT. The gene calls are TRBV14 and TRBJ1-1; D not certain. V lost 2 bases to trimming and J lost 10 bases, with 14 bases between them. This CDR3 is built from 13 residues. The germline V gene has CDR1 SGHDN and CDR2 FVKESK.